What follows are 5 T cell receptor beta chains derived from one specimen sequenced in a study of cytomegalovirus exposure and HLA in healthy donors. 13 Jbeta primers and 60 Vbeta primers were used for the PCR. The protocol was immunoSEQ multiplex PCR, while the TCRdb copy is restricted to in-frame clones and leaves out a portion. This table holds 150,000 to 200,000 clones, approximately 78% found once. The specimen was PBMCs. The receptors derive from a girl aged 2 to 10 in good health and CMV-seropositive.

V is TRBV5-1 and J is TRBJ2-3, with D maybe TRBD2 (6 bases). In germline, CDR1 is SGHRS, CDR2 YFSETQ. This CDR3 comprises 19 residues. The V gene lost 0 bases and the J gene lost 0 bases, with 20 bases spanning the gap. Here the CDR3 reads CASSLEGGYGGDSTDTQYF. DNA of the CDR3: TGCGCCAGCAGCTTGGAGGGCGGGTATGGCGGGGATAGCACAGATACGCAGTATTTT. The variable domain in full, with the rest retrieved from reference TRBV5-1 and TRBJ2-3, is KAGVTQTPRYLIKTRGQQVTLSCSPISGHRSVSWYQQTPGQGLQFLFEYFSETQRNKGNFPGRFSGRQFSNSRSEMNVSTLELGDSALYLCASSLEGGYGGDSTDTQYFGPGTRLTVL.

This rearrangement joins TRBV7-9 to TRBJ1-2, with a possible D match to TRBD1 (6 bases). V was shortened by 4 bases and J by 4 bases, with 7 bases between the two germline ends. The CDR3 contains 12 residues. Germline CDR1 SEHNR, CDR2 FQNEAQ (reference sequence). The CDR3 is CASSSGAYGYTF. For the CDR3, the DNA is TGTGCCAGCAGCTCAGGGGCCTATGGCTACACCTTC.

This sequence joins TRBV4-1 and TRBJ2-2; 11 positions match TRBD1. J was trimmed by 5 bases and V by 4 bases; bases with no gene match: 3. Germline V gene data show CDR1 as MGHRA and CDR2 as YSYEKL. The CDR3 covers 15 residues. The DNA for the CDR3 is TGCGCCAGCAGCCTGGGACAGGGGGGAACCGGGGAGCTGTTTTTT. Translating gives CASSLGQGGTGELFF.

The rearrangement joins TRBV4-1 to TRBJ2-2; D perhaps matches TRBD2 (6 bases). The germline V and J ends were trimmed by 4 bases and 5 bases, with 17 bases remaining between them. The CDR3 sequence is 16 residues long. Germline CDR1 is MGHRA and CDR2 is YSYEKL. Here the CDR3 reads CASSPLGKAGTGELFF. The DNA for the CDR3 is TGCGCCAGCAGCCCCCTCGGTAAGGCGGGGACCGGGGAGCTGTTTTTT.

The rearrangement uses TRBV6-1 and TRBJ2-7; 9 bases line up with TRBD2. V was pared by 6 bases and J by 0 bases, with 3 bases of the junction left unmatched. Germline lookup yields CDR1 MNHNS and CDR2 SASEGT. The CDR3 is 14 residues long. CDR3 sequence (DNA): TGTGCCAGCAGCTATAGCGGGAGCTCCTACGAGCAGTACTTC. Translated, it gives CASSYSGSSYEQYF.